These 30 T cell receptor beta chains originate from one sample sequenced in a study of metastatic and nonmetastatic thyroid tumors. TCRdb re-processed the PCR reads through MiXCR. The data show approximately 90,000 clones, about 9.1% seen once. Until they underwent thyroid surgery, no patient had received any treatment. The sequenced material came from blood. Receptors originate from a female donor with papillary thyroid cancer or a benign thyroid nodule (not recorded which). Some clones in this sample may be carry-over from other donors' samples.

This clone was seen many times. The V call is TRBV7-9, the J call TRBJ2-6; D ambiguous. This CDR3 is 14 amino acids long. The V gene's germline CDR1 is SEHNR and CDR2 FQNEAQ (reference sequence). V dropped 1 base and J dropped 2 bases, with 3 bases sitting between them. The CDR3 loop is CASSLVPGANVLTF. The CDR3 region has the DNA TGTGCCAGCAGCTTAGTCCCTGGGGCCAACGTCCTGACTTTC.

At least ten counts were recorded for this clone. The chain employs TRBV3-1 and TRBJ2-5, with 9 bases fitting TRBD2. Germline V gene lookup returns CDR1 LGHDT and CDR2 YNNKEL (reference sequence). The CDR3 contains 14 residues. V trimming: 10 bases; J trimming: 4 bases; junction bases outside the gene matches: 10. The CDR3: CATSGLAGRETQYF. CDR3 DNA: TGTGCCACCTCGGGGCTAGCGGGGCGAGAGACCCAGTACTTC.

CDR3 residues: CASSPPRPKTGKLFF. The CDR3 region has the DNA TGTGCCAGCTCACCACCTCGGCCGAAGACGGGGAAACTGTTTTTT. The chain has TRBV18 and TRBJ1-4; D uncertain. The V end lost 0 bases, the J end lost 11 bases, and 16 bases lay between the germline ends. Germline V lookup: CDR1 KGHSH, CDR2 LQKENI. The CDR3 is 15 amino acids.

This clone was seen repeatedly, ten times or more. This chain uses TRBV6-1 with TRBJ2-3; 9 nucleotides line up with TRBD1. CDR3 length equals 13 residues. The ends lost 8 bases at V and 5 bases at J; junction bases unmatched: 5. The germline V gene encodes CDR1 MNHNS and CDR2 SASEGT. Here the CDR3 reads CASGDREVDTQYF. CDR3 nucleotide sequence: TGTGCCAGCGGGGACAGGGAGGTAGATACGCAGTATTTT.

This clone showed up many times. V and J are TRBV5-1 and TRBJ2-2, with TRBD1 identical over 10 bases. V shed 7 bases and J 7 bases; nucleotides not matched to a gene: 16. CDR1 and CDR2 from the germline V gene are SGHRS and YFSETQ. CDR3 length: 17 residues. CDR3 nucleotide sequence: TGCGCCAGCGGGTACTCGACAGGGGGCGAGCATAACGGGGAGCTGTTTTTT. Protein: CASGYSTGGEHNGELFF.

This clone occurred a few times. A much larger clone is a single base away; this may be a read error. The chain recombines TRBV20-1 with TRBJ2-3, with 12 bases matching TRBD2. V was clipped by 6 bases and J by 8 bases; unmatched bases: 6. The CDR3 extends over 13 amino acids. In germline, CDR1 is DFQATT, CDR2 SNEGSKA (reference sequence). CDR3: CSAGLAGLGTQYF. The CDR3 region has the DNA TGCAGTGCCGGACTAGCGGGGCTAGGTACGCAGTATTTT.

With respect to this clone: The junction and the germline gene differ at one end; a read error may be behind it. The CDR3 is CASSFGGEALF. CDR3 in DNA: TGCGCCAGCAGCTTTGGGGGCGAAGCTTTATTT. The V and J genes are TRBV5-1 and TRBJ1-1; perhaps TRBD1 as D (6 bases). The germline V gene encodes CDR1 SGHRS and CDR2 YFSETQ. The CDR3 contains 11 residues.

The V gene is TRBV18, the J gene TRBJ1-1; possibly TRBD1 for D (5 bases). Germline V gene data show CDR1 as KGHSH and CDR2 as LQKENI. CDR3 length: 12 residues. Trimming left V 2 bases short and J 6 bases short, with 7 bases between. CDR3 loop: CASSPSTAEAFF. As DNA, the CDR3 is TGTGCCAGCTCACCATCGACAGCTGAAGCTTTCTTT. The full variable domain, rest sourced from reference TRBV18 and TRBJ1-1, is NAGVMQNPRHLVRRRGQEARLRCSPMKGHSHVYWYRQLPEEGLKFMVYLQKENIIDESGMPKERFSAEFPKEGPSILRIQQVVRGDSAAYFCASSPSTAEAFFGQGTRLTVV.

This clone was seen many times. The genes are TRBV6-1 and TRBJ2-7; tentative D call: TRBD1 (5 bases). CDR3 length equals 13 residues. V was cut by 4 bases and J by 0 bases, with 7 bases left in between. Germline V gene lookup returns CDR1 MNHNS and CDR2 SASEGT. This chain's CDR3 is CASSGQSSYEQYF. In nucleotides, the CDR3 is TGTGCCAGCAGTGGACAGAGCTCCTACGAGCAGTACTTC.

This clone showed up many times. This chain links TRBV10-1 with TRBJ2-1, with TRBD2 matching over 9 bases. The germline V gene encodes CDR1 WNHNN and CDR2 SYGVQD (reference sequence). This CDR3 comprises 15 residues. The junction had 7 bases not matched to a gene; V was cut back by 2 bases and J by 8 bases. CDR3: CASSESGLANDEQFF. In nucleotides, the CDR3 is TGCGCCAGCAGTGAGAGTGGACTAGCGAACGATGAGCAGTTCTTC.

The chain's CDR3 is CASSSAGDEQFF. CDR3 nucleotides: TGTGCCAGCAGCTCCGCAGGGGATGAGCAGTTCTTC. The chain carries TRBV13 and TRBJ2-1; possibly TRBD1 for D (6 bases). V was cut by 4 bases and J by 8 bases, with 9 bases left in between. Looked up from germline, CDR1 is PRHDT and CDR2 is FYEKMQ (reference sequence). This CDR3 contains 12 residues.

Ten or more counts support this clone. This chain links TRBV29-1 with TRBJ2-7, with 8 bases lining up with TRBD2. The CDR3 is made up of 13 amino acids. The V gene's germline CDR1 is SQVTM and CDR2 ANQGSEA. The ends lost 4 bases at V and 0 bases at J; junction bases unmatched: 2. The CDR3 spells CSVAGGGSYEQYF. DNA of the CDR3: TGCAGCGTTGCCGGGGGGGGCTCCTACGAGCAGTACTTC.

The chain combines TRBV13 with TRBJ2-7; 8 nucleotides agree with TRBD2. From germline, CDR1 is PRHDT and CDR2 FYEKMQ (reference sequence). This CDR3 is 15 amino acids long. The V and J ends lost 0 bases and 5 bases, in that order; junction bases with no gene match: 6. The CDR3 loop reads CASSLGRGGPHEQYF. Written as DNA, the CDR3 is TGTGCCAGCAGCTTAGGTCGGGGGGGGCCCCACGAGCAGTACTTC.

This clone occurred many times. This sequence joins TRBV29-1 and TRBJ2-7, with D hard to call. Germline V gene lookup returns CDR1 SQVTM and CDR2 ANQGSEA. Trimming took 4 bases from V and 3 from J, leaving 7 bases between them. The CDR3 has 11 amino acids. The DNA for the CDR3 is TGCAGCGTTGGATTGGGCTACGAGCAGTACTTC. Its protein is CSVGLGYEQYF.

In its sample, this clone was seen a few times. Just one base apart from a much larger clone, this may be a read error. The V and J genes are TRBV10-3 and TRBJ1-2, with D unclear. V lost 0 bases and J lost 1, with 0 bases in between. CDR1 and CDR2 from the germline V gene are ENHRY and SYGVKD. The CDR3 covers 12 residues. CDR3 sequence reads: CAISESNYGYTF. CDR3 nucleotide sequence: TGTGCCATCAGTGAGTCTAACTATGGCTACACCTTC.

This CDR3 reads CSANVRNYEQYF. CDR3 sequence (DNA): TGCAGTGCTAATGTCCGGAACTACGAGCAGTACTTC. The chain links TRBV20-1 to TRBJ2-7; D gene ambiguous. The CDR3 is made up of 12 amino acids. The ends were cut back, 4 bases at V and 3 bases at J, with 10 bases in the middle. Germline values: CDR1 DFQATT, CDR2 SNEGSKA (reference sequence).

This clone was observed at least ten times. J is TRBJ2-3 and V is TRBV6-4; 7 bases align to TRBD2. The CDR3 runs 14 residues. The V gene's germline CDR1 is MRHNA and CDR2 SNTAGT. The V segment lost 0 bases and the J segment 5 bases; nucleotides outside the gene matches: 2. Here the CDR3 reads CASSDSGGGDTQYF. The CDR3 region has the DNA TGTGCCAGCAGTGACTCTGGCGGGGGAGATACGCAGTATTTT.

This clone was detected ten times or more. The chain has TRBV3-1 and TRBJ2-1; TRBD2 matches 9 bases. V shed 4 bases, J shed 4 bases, and the junction held 8 bases outside the gene matches. This CDR3 is built from 16 residues. Germline V CDR1 and CDR2: LGHDT, YNNKEL (reference sequence). Written as DNA, the CDR3 is TGTGCCAGCAGCCCGACCCATAGCGGGGGATACAATGAGCAGTTCTTC. It is translated as CASSPTHSGGYNEQFF.

This clone was counted many times. V is TRBV11-2 and J is TRBJ2-3; 15 nucleotides match TRBD2. CDR3 length equals 16 residues. Trimming took 4 bases from V and 6 from J; bases not matched to a gene: 5. CDR1 and CDR2 from the germline V gene are SGHAT and FQNNGV. The CDR3 DNA sequence: TGTGCCAGCAGCTCCCGGACTAGCGGGGGGGCTGATACGCAGTATTTT. Translating gives CASSSRTSGGADTQYF.

This clone was seen many times. V is TRBV7-9 and J is TRBJ2-1; weak D call: TRBD2 (6 bases). Trimming stripped 3 bases from V and 6 bases from J, with 9 bases between. The CDR3 length is 13 residues. Germline CDR1 reads SEHNR; CDR2 reads FQNEAQ (reference sequence). CDR3 residues: CASSFRGSNEQFF. For the CDR3, the DNA is TGTGCCAGCAGCTTCCGGGGGAGCAATGAGCAGTTCTTC.

In this sample, this clone turned up many times. The gene calls are TRBV2 and TRBJ1-2, with 10 positions matching TRBD1. This CDR3 has 13 residues. Losses at the gene ends were 4 bases for V and 7 bases for J; bases not matched to a gene: 3. Germline values: CDR1 SNHLY, CDR2 FYNNEI. CDR3 bases: TGTGCCAGCAGTGGGGACAGGGGCGGTGGCTACACCTTC. It specifies CASSGDRGGGYTF.

This clone was recorded only once. The chain recombines TRBV9 with TRBJ2-1; D may be TRBD1 (5 bases). V was cut by 2 bases and J by 4 bases, with 10 bases left in between. Germline V gene lookup returns CDR1 SGDLS and CDR2 YYNGEE. The CDR3 is 14 amino acids. This CDR3 is CASSVGLEYNEQFF. The CDR3 DNA reads TGTGCCAGCAGCGTGGGGCTAGAGTACAATGAGCAGTTCTTC. Full variable domain (rest looked up from reference TRBV9 and TRBJ2-1): DSGVTQTPKHLITATGQRVTLRCSPRSGDLSVYWYQQSLDQGLQFLIQYYNGEERAKGNILERFSAQQFPDLHSELNLSSLELGDSALYFCASSVGLEYNEQFFGPGTRLTVL.

This clone was detected ten times or more. This sequence joins TRBV19 and TRBJ1-1; D remains ambiguous. The CDR3 runs 13 residues. V lost 5 bases and J lost 3, with 10 bases in between. Germline CDR1 LNHDA, CDR2 SQIVND (reference sequence). The DNA for the CDR3 is TGTGCCAGTAGTCGGGGTGGGCACACTGAAGCTTTCTTT. Protein product: CASSRGGHTEAFF.

This clone was counted many times. V is TRBV19 and J is TRBJ2-3; D may correspond to TRBD1 or TRBD2 (5 bases each). Germline values: CDR1 LNHDA, CDR2 SQIVND (reference sequence). V lost 1 base to trimming and J lost 4 bases, with 9 bases between them. This CDR3 contains 14 residues. The CDR3 reads CASSIARGADTQYF. CDR3 sequence (DNA): TGTGCCAGTAGTATAGCCCGGGGCGCAGATACGCAGTATTTT. Full variable domain (rest looked up from reference TRBV19 and TRBJ2-3): DGGITQSPKYLFRKEGQNVTLSCEQNLNHDAMYWYRQDPGQGLRLIYYSQIVNDFQKGDIAEGYSVSREKKESFPLTVTSAQKNPTAFYLCASSIARGADTQYFGPGTRLTVL.

This clone appeared a single time. The V gene is TRBV3-1, the J gene TRBJ2-7, with D possibly TRBD1 on 5 matching bases. Trimming cost V 1 base and J 6 bases, with 19 bases left between them. CDR3 length: 16 residues. CDR1 and CDR2 (germline): LGHDT, YNNKEL (reference sequence). The CDR3 here is CASSQGVGTGRSEQYF. The DNA of the CDR3 is TGTGCCAGCAGCCAAGGTGTGGGTACAGGCCGCAGCGAGCAGTACTTC.

A note on this clone: The same CDR3 is also encoded by other DNA sequences in this sample. The chain couples TRBV28 to TRBJ2-2; D unclear. CDR1 MDHEN and CDR2 SYDVKM come from the germline V gene. This CDR3 spans 15 amino acids. V lost 3 bases to trimming and J lost 11 bases, with 19 bases between them. The CDR3 DNA reads as TGTGCCAGCAGTTTCCCGAGGACCCGACCTGGTGAGCTGTTTTTT. Translating it yields CASSFPRTRPGELFF.

This clone has a count of ten or more. This chain connects TRBV6-1 to TRBJ2-1; 10 bases map to TRBD2. V trimming: 7 bases; J trimming: 8 bases; junction bases outside the gene matches: 11. This CDR3 is 15 amino acids long. Germline CDR1 reads MNHNS; CDR2 reads SASEGT. CDR3 coding DNA: TGTGCCAGCACCCTTTCTAGCGGGGGTGGGCATGAGCAGTTCTTC. Its protein product is CASTLSSGGGHEQFF.

This clone has a count of ten or more. The chain links TRBV6-1 to TRBJ1-5; D is possibly TRBD1 (5 bases). Per germline, CDR1 MNHNS and CDR2 SASEGT. The V end was cut by 5 bases, the J end by 5 bases, with 13 bases between. The CDR3 has 14 residues. CDR3 coding DNA: TGTGCCAGCAGTTCGGGACGGAGGGATCAGCCCCAGCATTTT. Encoded protein: CASSSGRRDQPQHF.

DNA for the CDR3: TGTGCCAGCAGTGAAGAGACAGGGCAGGAAAAACTGTTTTTT. Protein: CASSEETGQEKLFF. The gene calls are TRBV6-4 and TRBJ1-4; 7 bases line up with TRBD1. The length of the CDR3 is 14 residues. V dropped 3 bases and J dropped 8; count of bases not matched to a gene: 6. The germline V gene has CDR1 MRHNA and CDR2 SNTAGT.

This clone appeared many times. The gene calls are TRBV2 and TRBJ2-3; D perhaps matches TRBD1 (8 bases). Germline loops: CDR1 SNHLY, CDR2 FYNNEI. Trimming took off 5 bases at V and 4 bases at J, with 25 bases between the two ends. The CDR3 covers 18 residues. The CDR3 DNA reads as TGTGCCAGCAGTCTACAGGGGGTCATCGGGGGGCGTCCAGATACGCAGTATTTT. This codes for CASSLQGVIGGRPDTQYF.